This T cell receptor beta chain was retrieved from a study of cytomegalovirus exposure and HLA in healthy donors. The PCR contained 60 Vbeta and 13 Jbeta primers. The table came from immunoSEQ multiplex PCR; TCRdb's copy has only in-frame clones and leaves some out. The top ten hold over 1.5% of the sample, which has 150,000 to 200,000 clones, roughly 68% seen once. This clone was counted only a few times. Trimming left V 2 bases short and J 4 bases short, with 8 bases between. This CDR3 spans 13 amino acids. Germline V gene sequence: CDR1 SEHNR, CDR2 FQNEAQ (reference sequence). The rearrangement links TRBV7-9 to TRBJ1-2; maybe TRBD1 (5 bases). The source is a woman aged 30 to 39 in good health and CMV-seronegative. Sequencing was performed on PBMCs. CDR3 sequence (DNA): TGTGCCAGCAGCTTACAGGGCGGCTATGGCTACACCTTC. This gives the protein CASSLQGGYGYTF.